The next 31 T cell receptor beta chains were all read from a single sample in a study of T cell responses to AZD1222 COVID-19 vaccine. TCRdb's copy holds only in-frame clones and misses some; the assay was immunoSEQ multiplex PCR. Of about 160,000 clones in the sample, approximately 90% were seen once. The source material was peripheral blood, sampled 28 days after the second AZD1222 dose. These receptors originate from an adult who received the AZD1222 COVID-19 vaccine.

The rearrangement links TRBV6-1 to TRBJ2-1; TRBD2 agrees at 9 bases. CDR3 size: 15 residues. The trim removed 1 base at V and 4 bases at J, leaving 2 bases unmatched. The germline V gene encodes CDR1 MNHNS and CDR2 SASEGT. CDR3 sequence reads: CASSEESGGYNEQFF. CDR3 nucleotide sequence: TGTGCCAGCAGTGAAGAAAGCGGGGGGTACAATGAGCAGTTCTTC.

The CDR3 DNA follows: TGTGCCAGCAGCCGGACAGGCAACTATGGCTACACCTTC. Protein product: CASSRTGNYGYTF. The rearrangement joins TRBV5-4 to TRBJ1-2; 7 bases are a match to TRBD1. The CDR3 is 13 amino acids. The germline V gene encodes CDR1 SGHNT and CDR2 YYREEE (reference sequence). After removal of 4 bases from V and 2 bases from J, the junction contained 2 bases not matched to a gene.

The chain combines TRBV5-4 with TRBJ1-2; D call uncertain. Germline CDR1 SGHNT, CDR2 YYREEE (reference sequence). The CDR3 runs to 15 residues. Trimming took 0 bases from V and 0 from J, leaving 9 bases between them. The chain's CDR3 is CASSLAVSTNYGYTF. DNA of the CDR3: TGTGCCAGCAGCTTGGCTGTCAGCACTAACTATGGCTACACCTTC.

CDR3 bases: TGTGCCAGCAGTCCCCCCTCGTTCGGCTCCTCCTACAATGAGCAGTTCTTC. Amino acid sequence: CASSPPSFGSSYNEQFF. This chain links TRBV27 with TRBJ2-1; no reliable D call. Trimming pared 5 bases from V and 0 bases from J, leaving 17 bases between. Germline V lookup: CDR1 MNHEY, CDR2 SMNVEV (reference sequence). The CDR3 sequence is 17 residues long.

The rearrangement uses TRBV18 and TRBJ2-5, with D maybe TRBD1 (6 bases). V lost 6 bases, J lost 3 bases, and 11 bases lay in between. Germline V gives CDR1 KGHSH, CDR2 LQKENI. CDR3 length equals 13 residues. CDR3 region: CASSPTGKETQYF. As DNA, the CDR3 is TGTGCCAGCTCGCCAACAGGGAAAGAGACCCAGTACTTC.

The V call is TRBV7-2, the J call TRBJ2-2, with 10 bases lining up with TRBD2. Germline CDR1 reads SGHTA; CDR2 reads FQGNSA. The CDR3 loop spans 18 amino acids. V lost 2 bases and J lost 4; bases outside the gene matches: 10. The CDR3: CASSLNVRLAGRTGELFF. The CDR3 region has the DNA TGTGCCAGCAGCTTAAACGTCCGACTAGCGGGCCGCACCGGGGAGCTGTTTTTT.

The chain uses TRBV29-1 and TRBJ2-7; possibly TRBD1 for D (5 bases). Deletions cut 3 bases from V and 1 base from J, with 10 bases between. Looked up from germline, CDR1 is SQVTM and CDR2 is ANQGSEA. There are 13 residues in the CDR3. CDR3 coding DNA: TGCAGCGTTGACTACCCAGGGTCCTACGAGCAGTACTTC. It is translated as CSVDYPGSYEQYF.

This clone was observed a single time. The J gene is TRBJ2-7, the V gene TRBV4-3, with 7 positions matching TRBD1. This CDR3 is 15 amino acids long. Germline lookup yields CDR1 LGHNA and CDR2 YSLEER. Trimming took 4 bases from V and 3 from J; bases not matched to a gene: 9. The CDR3 nucleotides read TGCGCCAGCAGCCCGAAGAGACAGGGATTCTACGAGCAGTACTTC. Its translation: CASSPKRQGFYEQYF.

The J gene is TRBJ1-2, the V gene TRBV11-2; no reliable D call. This CDR3 is 14 amino acids long. Germline V lookup: CDR1 SGHAT, CDR2 FQNNGV. V was cut by 1 base and J by 2 bases, with 8 bases left in between. CDR3 sequence reads: CASSLGSGNYGYTF. The CDR3 coding sequence is TGTGCCAGCAGCTTAGGGTCCGGGAACTATGGCTACACCTTC.

This chain uses TRBV5-1 with TRBJ1-1, with D perhaps matching TRBD1 (6 bases). Trimming removed 4 bases at V and 5 bases at J, with 15 bases between. Germline V gives CDR1 SGHRS, CDR2 YFSETQ. The CDR3 covers 14 residues. DNA of the CDR3: TGCGCCAGCAGCCGTAAACAGGGAGGAACTGAAGCTTTCTTT. Residues: CASSRKQGGTEAFF.

The chain is built from TRBV5-6 and TRBJ1-4; TRBD1 might be the D (6 bases). The length of the CDR3 is 14 residues. The ends were cut back, 1 base at V and 7 bases at J, with 11 bases in the middle. The germline gives CDR1 SGHDT, CDR2 YYEEEE. CDR3 nucleotides: TGTGCCAGCAGCTTGATCGGGGGGGCTGAAAAACTGTTTTTT. This encodes CASSLIGGAEKLFF.

V and J are TRBV7-6 and TRBJ2-5, with TRBD2 matching 9 bases. This CDR3 has 14 amino acids. J lost 10 bases, V lost 3 bases, and 9 bases had no gene match. CDR1 and CDR2 (germline): SGHVS, FNYEAQ. The DNA of the CDR3 is TGTGCCAGCAGCTTGGGACTAGCTGGACGGGGCCAGTACTTC. Translation gives CASSLGLAGRGQYF.

This clone was seen once. The rearrangement joins TRBV6-5 to TRBJ1-2, with 8 positions matching TRBD1. The trim removed 2 bases at V and 4 bases at J, leaving 3 bases unmatched. CDR3 length: 14 residues. The germline gives CDR1 MNHEY, CDR2 SVGAGI. CDR3: CASSYAGTGYGYTF. DNA for the CDR3: TGTGCCAGCAGTTACGCCGGGACAGGCTATGGCTACACCTTC.

The chain recombines TRBV7-9 with TRBJ1-5; D ambiguous. This CDR3 is 13 amino acids long. The germline gives CDR1 SEHNR, CDR2 FQNEAQ (reference sequence). The V and J ends lost 2 bases and 0 bases respectively, with 2 bases between them. The CDR3 sequence is CASSLNSNQPQHF. The CDR3 DNA is TGTGCCAGCAGCTTAAATAGCAATCAGCCCCAGCATTTT.

J is TRBJ2-3 and V is TRBV19; unclear D gene. This CDR3 is built from 17 residues. From germline, CDR1 is LNHDA and CDR2 SQIVND (reference sequence). Deletions cut 0 bases from V and 2 bases from J, with 15 bases between. The CDR3 region has the DNA TGTGCCAGTAGTATAGATCTGACGAGCTGGGACACAGATACGCAGTATTTT. Translated: CASSIDLTSWDTDTQYF.

The gene calls are TRBV27 and TRBJ2-7, with D perhaps matching TRBD1 or TRBD2 (6 bases each). The CDR3 is 14 amino acids. CDR1 and CDR2 (germline): MNHEY, SMNVEV (reference sequence). The V end was cut by 7 bases, the J end by 0 bases, with 13 bases between. The CDR3 DNA reads as TGTGCCAGCAACCGAGGGGGGCGCTCCTACGAGCAGTACTTC. Translating it yields CASNRGGRSYEQYF.

This chain joins TRBV4-2 and TRBJ1-2; the match to TRBD1 covers 7 bases. In germline, CDR1 is LGHNA, CDR2 YNFKEQ. The CDR3 consists of 14 residues. V was clipped by 1 base and J by 7 bases; unmatched bases: 6. This chain's CDR3 is CASSQVRDSGGYTF. In DNA, the CDR3 is TGTGCCAGCAGCCAAGTTCGGGACAGTGGTGGCTACACCTTC.

V usage is TRBV7-3 and J usage is TRBJ1-2; 10 bases are a match to TRBD1. The V segment lost 5 bases and the J segment 8 bases; nucleotides outside the gene matches: 5. Per germline, CDR1 SGHTA and CDR2 FQGTGA. There are 13 residues in the CDR3. The CDR3 loop reads CASSLTGGDGYTF. The CDR3 coding sequence is TGTGCCAGCAGCCTGACAGGGGGCGACGGCTACACCTTC.

The chain combines TRBV7-6 with TRBJ2-2, with unresolved D. Germline V CDR1 and CDR2: SGHVS, FNYEAQ. V was shortened by 5 bases and J by 7 bases, with 11 bases between the two germline ends. The CDR3 runs 13 residues. The CDR3 sequence is CASSALWYGELFF. CDR3 DNA sequence: TGTGCCAGCAGCGCCTTGTGGTACGGGGAGCTGTTTTTT.

The chain links TRBV9 to TRBJ1-1; possible D gene TRBD1, 5 bases. The V end lost 0 bases, the J end lost 6 bases, and 12 bases lay between the germline ends. The CDR3 length is 14 residues. CDR1 and CDR2 (germline): SGDLS, YYNGEE. This chain's CDR3 is CASSVGAGSPEAFF. As DNA, the CDR3 is TGTGCCAGCAGCGTAGGTGCAGGGAGTCCTGAAGCTTTCTTT.

V is TRBV7-2 and J is TRBJ2-7, with D tentatively TRBD1 (6 bases). Trimming removed 1 base at V and 3 bases at J, with 10 bases between. Germline V lookup: CDR1 SGHTA, CDR2 FQGNSA. This CDR3 is built from 14 residues. The chain's CDR3 is CASSLGTDLYEQYF. In DNA form, the CDR3 reads TGTGCCAGCAGCTTAGGGACAGACCTCTACGAGCAGTACTTC.

This chain connects TRBV20-1 to TRBJ2-1; D not certain. This CDR3 has 11 amino acids. V was clipped by 0 bases and J by 12 bases, with 9 bases between them. Germline V gene lookup returns CDR1 DFQATT and CDR2 SNEGSKA (reference sequence). CDR3 amino acids: CSAREAFRQFF. The CDR3 coding sequence is TGCAGTGCTAGAGAAGCATTTCGGCAGTTCTTC.

This clone came up once. The V and J genes are TRBV24-1 and TRBJ2-7, with no clear D. The CDR3 consists of 13 residues. Looked up from germline, CDR1 is KGHDR and CDR2 is SFDVKD. V was pared by 2 bases and J by 6 bases, with 10 bases between. CDR3: CATSDYIVGEQYF. CDR3 coding DNA: TGTGCCACCAGTGATTACATAGTTGGCGAGCAGTACTTC.

This chain uses TRBV28 with TRBJ2-7; D possibly corresponds to TRBD1 (5 bases). V dropped 4 bases and J dropped 4 bases, with 17 bases sitting between them. This CDR3 region has 15 residues. Germline-derived CDR1 and CDR2 are MDHEN and SYDVKM. The CDR3 sequence: CASSSFLRQKYEQYF. The CDR3 DNA reads TGTGCCAGCAGTTCCTTTCTCCGACAGAAGTACGAGCAGTACTTC.

This clone appeared a single time. V gene TRBV11-3 combines with J gene TRBJ2-7; 8 bases are shared with TRBD2. From germline, CDR1 is SGHNT and CDR2 YENEEA. J gave up 4 bases and V 2 bases, and 7 bases lay outside the gene matches. CDR3 size: 15 residues. As DNA, the CDR3 is TGTGCCAGCAGCTTACTCGGGACTAGTGGGTACGAGCAGTACTTC. This codes for CASSLLGTSGYEQYF. Supplemented by reference TRBV11-3 and TRBJ2-7, the full variable domain reads EAGVVQSPRYKIIEKKQPVAFWCNPISGHNTLYWYLQNLGQGPELLIRYENEEAVDDSQLPKDRFSAERLKGVDSTLKIQPAELGDSAVYLCASSLLGTSGYEQYFGPGTRLTVT.

The chain carries TRBV7-9 and TRBJ2-1, with TRBD2 matching 11 bases. The ends lost 6 bases at V and 6 bases at J; junction bases unmatched: 13. Germline CDR1 SEHNR, CDR2 FQNEAQ (reference sequence). This CDR3 is built from 17 residues. The CDR3 DNA reads TGTGCCAGCAGGTCGGGGCCGTCTAGCGGGGGGTTCAATGAGCAGTTCTTC. Amino acid sequence: CASRSGPSSGGFNEQFF.

The chain recombines TRBV30 with TRBJ1-3; perhaps TRBD1 as D (5 bases). This CDR3 region has 19 residues. Trimming stripped 4 bases from V and 0 bases from J, with 25 bases between. The germline V gene encodes CDR1 GTSNPN and CDR2 SVGIG (reference sequence). The CDR3 region has the DNA TGTGCCTGGACCCGTACAAGGGGCCACGGGGCCCGCTCTGGAAACACCATATATTTT. Its translation: CAWTRTRGHGARSGNTIYF. The whole variable domain, remainder taken from reference TRBV30 and TRBJ1-3, is SQTIHQWPATLVQPVGSPLSLECTVEGTSNPNLYWYRQAAGRGLQLLFYSVGIGQISSEVPQNLSASRPQDRQFILSSKKLLLSDSGFYLCAWTRTRGHGARSGNTIYFGEGSWLTVV.

The CDR3 nucleotides read TGTGCCAGCAGCTTAGGACAGGCCTATAATTCACCCCTCCACTTT. It encodes CASSLGQAYNSPLHF. The chain uses TRBV13 and TRBJ1-6, with D tentatively TRBD1 (5 bases). Looked up from germline, CDR1 is PRHDT and CDR2 is FYEKMQ (reference sequence). V lost 0 bases, J lost 2 bases, and 5 bases lay in between. The CDR3 spans 15 residues.

CDR3 in amino acids: CASSQDIGSYEQYF. Here the CDR3 DNA reads TGCGCCAGCAGCCAAGATATCGGCAGCTACGAGCAGTACTTC. The chain links TRBV4-3 to TRBJ2-7; D gene uncertain. The V and J ends lost 0 bases and 3 bases respectively, with 9 bases between them. The CDR3 spans 14 residues. Germline values: CDR1 LGHNA, CDR2 YSLEER.

V gene TRBV12-3 or TRBV12-4 combines with J gene TRBJ2-3; D remains unclear. Trimming took 7 bases from V and 0 from J, leaving 8 bases between them. The CDR3 has 13 amino acids. The CDR3 sequence: CASKRDSTDTQYF. For the CDR3, the DNA is TGTGCCAGCAAAAGGGATAGCACAGATACGCAGTATTTT.

The count of this clone is one. V gene TRBV9 combines with J gene TRBJ2-1; 10 nucleotides align to TRBD2. The CDR3 runs 15 residues. Unmatched junction bases numbered 4, after V lost 3 bases and J lost 4 bases. Germline V gives CDR1 SGDLS, CDR2 YYNGEE. The CDR3, as DNA: TGTGCCAGCAGCGGCGGACTAGCGGAATACAATGAGCAGTTCTTC. Its translation: CASSGGLAEYNEQFF.